Below are 22 T cell receptor beta chains sequenced from a single sample in a study of blood T cell repertoires in COVID-19. Sequencing used immunoSEQ multiplex PCR; TCRdb keeps in-frame clones, though not all of them. The repertoire holds 200,000 to 300,000 clones, with roughly 80% as singletons. Sequencing was performed on peripheral blood. Source of these receptors: a woman in her late teens or twenties with acute or convalescent COVID-19.

The chain employs TRBV6-5 and TRBJ1-3; D might be TRBD1 (6 bases). From germline, CDR1 is MNHEY and CDR2 SVGAGI. The CDR3 contains 13 residues. V shed 8 bases and J shed 6 bases, with 14 bases lying between them. CDR3 DNA sequence: TGTGCCAGCCCAGGGGCCGCTAAAAACACCATATATTTT. Translating gives CASPGAAKNTIYF.

V is TRBV28 and J is TRBJ2-3, with TRBD2 as a possible D gene (6 bases). This CDR3 comprises 18 residues. Trimming took off 5 bases at V and 8 bases at J, with 29 bases between the two ends. Germline CDR1 MDHEN, CDR2 SYDVKM. CDR3 residues: CASSPPAGSVKSRGTQYF. The CDR3 DNA reads TGTGCCAGCAGTCCCCCTGCCGGGAGTGTAAAAAGCCGGGGTACGCAGTATTTT.

The V call is TRBV15, the J call TRBJ2-5, with 7 nucleotides matching TRBD1. Per germline, CDR1 LNHNV and CDR2 YYDKDF (reference sequence). J lost 2 bases, V lost 6 bases, and 3 bases had no gene match. The CDR3 totals 13 residues. The CDR3 DNA follows: TGTGCCACCAGAGACAGGGAACAAGAGACCCAGTACTTC. As protein: CATRDREQETQYF.

This clone has only one observation. This chain uses TRBV30 with TRBJ1-4; 7 bases fit TRBD1. Germline-derived CDR1 and CDR2 are GTSNPN and SVGIG (reference sequence). The CDR3 length is 14 residues. V lost 3 bases, J lost 7 bases, and 8 bases stayed unmatched. CDR3 DNA: TGTGCCTGGAGCGAGGGGGCGAGGAGTGAAAAACTGTTTTTT. This translates into CAWSEGARSEKLFF.

This sequence joins TRBV28 and TRBJ2-5, with 9 nucleotides matching TRBD2. The CDR3 is 14 residues long. The V and J ends lost 6 bases and 5 bases, in that order; junction bases with no gene match: 7. Germline loops: CDR1 MDHEN, CDR2 SYDVKM. The CDR3 region is CASSHIAGAETQYF. The DNA of the CDR3 is TGTGCCAGCAGCCATATAGCGGGGGCTGAGACCCAGTACTTC.

The V call is TRBV2, the J call TRBJ1-6; D not certain. Per the germline V gene, CDR1 is SNHLY and CDR2 is FYNNEI. The ends were cut back, 1 base at V and 4 bases at J, with 8 bases in the middle. The length of the CDR3 is 15 residues. The CDR3 nucleotides are TGTGCCAGCAGTGAAGGGAGGCAGTATAATTCACCCCTCCACTTT. This encodes CASSEGRQYNSPLHF.

CDR3 DNA: TGTGCCAGCAGCTCTGATACTCCGGGTACTTATGGCTACACCTTC. It specifies CASSSDTPGTYGYTF. The chain is built from TRBV7-6 and TRBJ1-2, with D uncertain. This CDR3 region has 15 residues. Germline V gene sequence: CDR1 SGHVS, CDR2 FNYEAQ. V gave up 4 bases and J gave up 5 bases, with 17 bases separating them.

This clone was seen just once. V usage is TRBV25-1 and J usage is TRBJ2-5; D remains ambiguous. Germline CDR1 and CDR2: MGHDK and SYGVNS. V lost 1 base to trimming and J lost 5 bases, with 11 bases between them. The CDR3 runs 14 residues. CDR3 sequence (DNA): TGTGCCAGCAGTGAATTTTCTACCGGGGAGACCCAGTACTTC. Translation: CASSEFSTGETQYF.

There are a few counts of this clone. The rearrangement uses TRBV28 and TRBJ1-1; TRBD1 might be the D (5 bases). The CDR3 extends over 14 amino acids. V dropped 6 bases and J dropped 1 base, with 12 bases sitting between them. Germline V gene sequence: CDR1 MDHEN, CDR2 SYDVKM. DNA for the CDR3: TGTGCCAGCAGCTCTGGGGGGTCGAACACTGAAGCTTTCTTT. Encoded protein: CASSSGGSNTEAFF. The whole variable domain, remainder taken from reference TRBV28 and TRBJ1-1, is DVKVTQSSRYLVKRTGEKVFLECVQDMDHENMFWYRQDPGLGLRLIYFSYDVKMKEKGDIPEGYSVSREKKERFSLILESASTNQTSMYLCASSSGGSNTEAFFGQGTRLTVV.

This chain joins TRBV5-8 and TRBJ1-1; a weak D match, TRBD1 (5 bases). CDR3 length equals 15 residues. V was trimmed by 0 bases and J by 4 bases, leaving 13 bases between them. Germline CDR1 is SGHTS and CDR2 is YDEGEE. Written as DNA, the CDR3 is TGTGCCAGCAGCTTGGGAGCCAGGGTAGGCACTGAAGCTTTCTTT. This gives the protein CASSLGARVGTEAFF. The variable domain in full, with the rest retrieved from reference TRBV5-8 and TRBJ1-1, is EAGVTQSPTHLIKTRGQQATLRCSPISGHTSVYWYQQALGLGLQFLLWYDEGEERNRGNFPPRFSGRQFPNYSSELNVNALELEDSALYLCASSLGARVGTEAFFGQGTRLTVV.

The V call is TRBV18, the J call TRBJ1-1; D gene ambiguous. The CDR3 has 17 amino acids. The V gene lost 1 base and the J gene lost 3 bases, with 18 bases spanning the gap. Germline V gene lookup returns CDR1 KGHSH and CDR2 LQKENI. CDR3 protein: CASSPRVLVARDTEAFF. DNA for the CDR3: TGTGCCAGCTCACCACGCGTCTTGGTCGCTCGGGACACTGAAGCTTTCTTT.

The chain couples TRBV3-1 (or the pseudogene TRBV3-2) to TRBJ1-1; D not certain. Deletions cut 0 bases from V and 5 bases from J, with 7 bases between. The CDR3 is made up of 13 amino acids. Per germline, CDR1 LGHDT and CDR2 YNNKEL (reference sequence). In DNA form, the CDR3 reads TGTGCCAGCAGCCAAGATACCAGGACTGAAGCTTTCTTT. It encodes CASSQDTRTEAFF.

The chain carries TRBV6-2 or TRBV6-3 and TRBJ1-1; D is undetermined. V shed 0 bases and J shed 1 base, with 9 bases lying between them. CDR1 MNHEY and CDR2 SVGEGT come from the germline V gene. The CDR3 contains 15 residues. This CDR3 reads CASSYSIQKNTEAFF. As DNA, the CDR3 is TGTGCCAGCAGTTACTCGATACAGAAGAACACTGAAGCTTTCTTT.

The chain has TRBV29-1 and TRBJ2-1; possible D gene TRBD2, 5 bases. This CDR3 contains 13 residues. Between the trimmed V and J ends, which lost 7 bases and 0 bases, there was a span of 10 bases. The germline CDR1 and CDR2 sequences are SQVTM and ANQGSEA. The CDR3 nucleotides read TGCAGCGCCCGGGAAAGCTCCTACAATGAGCAGTTCTTC. Translating gives CSARESSYNEQFF.

With respect to this clone: Because the CDR3 is missing its conserved closing phenylalanine or tryptophan, this is likely a read error. Because the CDR3's place on the DNA is in doubt, the DNA is left out and the CDR3 is given as listed by TCRdb. The V gene is TRBV20-1, the J gene TRBJ1-1; the DNA was not used to check the table's D call, TRBD1. The germline CDR1 and CDR2 sequences are DFQATT and SNEGSKA (reference sequence). The CDR3 has 8 amino acids, counting both end residues. CDR3 protein: CSASPTEL.

Points on this clone: Mismatch with germline at one junction end may stem from a read error. The chain recombines TRBV4-2 with TRBJ2-7; 7 bases map to TRBD2. The CDR3 is made up of 13 amino acids. Germline V gene data show CDR1 as LGHNA and CDR2 as YNFKEQ. The CDR3 region is CASSRGPGEGFNF. CDR3 nucleotide sequence: TGTGCCAGCAGCCGAGGCCCGGGGGAGGGCTTTAACTTC.

This clone has only a few counts. This chain links TRBV29-1 with TRBJ2-2; 7 bases are shared with TRBD1. With 6 bases clipped from V and 0 bases from J, the junction kept 7 bases outside the gene matches. The CDR3 loop spans 15 amino acids. From germline, CDR1 is SQVTM and CDR2 ANQGSEA. The CDR3 is CSVQGVRSNTGELFF. CDR3 DNA: TGCAGCGTCCAGGGGGTGCGTTCGAACACCGGGGAGCTGTTTTTT.

This clone was found once. The rearrangement uses TRBV15 and TRBJ2-7; D ambiguous. V was clipped by 0 bases and J by 4 bases, with 13 bases between them. The V gene's germline CDR1 is LNHNV and CDR2 YYDKDF (reference sequence). CDR3 length: 15 amino acids. The CDR3 here is CATSREVENSYEQYF. CDR3 bases: TGTGCCACCAGCAGAGAAGTTGAAAACAGTTACGAGCAGTACTTC.

The V call is TRBV5-1, the J call TRBJ2-7; 14 bases are a match to TRBD2. V lost 1 base, J lost 5 bases, and 11 bases stayed unmatched. This CDR3 comprises 18 residues. The germline V gene has CDR1 SGHRS and CDR2 YFSETQ. The DNA for the CDR3 is TGCGCCAGCAGCTTGAGGACTAGCGGGGGGAATTTAGTAGACGAGCAGTACTTC. It translates to CASSLRTSGGNLVDEQYF.

The chain recombines TRBV28 with TRBJ1-6; 7 bases agree with TRBD1. This CDR3 spans 14 amino acids. CDR1 and CDR2 (germline): MDHEN, SYDVKM. J lost 7 bases, V lost 3 bases, and 3 bases had no gene match. CDR3 DNA sequence: TGTGCCAGCAGTTTGACACAGGGGAATTCACCCCTCCACTTT. Protein: CASSLTQGNSPLHF.

J is TRBJ2-7 and V is TRBV5-4, with D possibly matching TRBD2 (5 bases). V dropped 1 base and J dropped 0 bases, with 11 bases sitting between them. From germline, CDR1 is SGHNT and CDR2 YYREEE (reference sequence). The CDR3 length is 15 residues. CDR3 in amino acids: CASSLHSDPSYEQYF. Here the CDR3 DNA reads TGTGCCAGCAGCTTGCATAGCGACCCCTCCTACGAGCAGTACTTC.

In its sample, this clone was seen many times. The chain is built from TRBV3-1 (or the pseudogene TRBV3-2) and TRBJ1-1; 9 nucleotides align to TRBD1. Germline trimming cut 5 bases from V and 10 bases from J; bases unmatched to any gene: 8. The CDR3 covers 13 residues. Germline V gene data show CDR1 as LGHDT and CDR2 as YNNKEL (reference sequence). CDR3 protein: CASSETGGASAFF. The CDR3 nucleotides are TGTGCCAGCAGCGAAACAGGGGGCGCGTCAGCTTTCTTT.